The rows below give T cell receptor beta chains drawn from one sample of a study of cytomegalovirus exposure and HLA in healthy donors. Measured with immunoSEQ multiplex PCR; TCRdb has only the in-frame clones, and not every one. The table shows approximately 140,000 clones, with 75% to 85% occurring only once. Material: PBMCs. The origin of the receptors is a female donor in good health and CMV-seronegative. CDR3s leave out the opening cysteine and the closing phenylalanine or tryptophan. Each record gives: V gene, J gene, CDR3 protein.

V: TRBV6-6
J: TRBJ1-2
CDR3: ASYRGQGTNYGYT

V: TRBV27
J: TRBJ2-5
CDR3: ASSLRQGETQY

V: TRBV25-1
J: TRBJ2-1
CDR3: ASSEWIRTGLYNEQF

V: TRBV6-5
J: TRBJ2-2
CDR3: ASSSGWPGELF

V: TRBV10-1
J: TRBJ2-5
CDR3: ASSGALAGGARY

V: TRBV7-9
J: TRBJ2-7
CDR3: ASSLGGQGSEQY

V: TRBV4-3
J: TRBJ2-3
CDR3: ASSDRGPGDTQY

V: TRBV7-2
J: TRBJ2-2
CDR3: ASSQINTGELF

V: TRBV7-9
J: TRBJ2-7
CDR3: ASSAGLAAEQY

V: TRBV5-8
J: TRBJ1-6
CDR3: ASSPDRANSPLH

V: TRBV7-9
J: TRBJ2-1
CDR3: ASSFYRVNNEQF

V: TRBV11-3
J: TRBJ2-7
CDR3: ASSSGDLAGSYEQY

V: TRBV5-6
J: TRBJ1-2
CDR3: ASSLGSRYYGYT

V: TRBV18
J: TRBJ1-2
CDR3: ASSPRALEGYT

V: TRBV19
J: TRBJ2-7
CDR3: ASSREMGKSDEQY

V: TRBV4-3
J: TRBJ2-2
CDR3: ASSLRRNTGELF

V: TRBV10-1
J: TRBJ2-1
CDR3: ASSESGTGYNEQF

V: TRBV4-3
J: TRBJ2-5
CDR3: ASSQEWGQGRGETQY

V: TRBV18
J: TRBJ2-7
CDR3: ASSPSFGGYEQY

V: TRBV9
J: TRBJ2-7
CDR3: ASSVRGGQGAVEQY

V: TRBV5-4
J: TRBJ2-3
CDR3: ASSLAVGTGYQY

V: TRBV7-2
J: TRBJ2-7
CDR3: ASSFSGSYEQY

V: TRBV7-2
J: TRBJ2-5
CDR3: ASSFGLAEETQY

V: TRBV2
J: TRBJ2-1
CDR3: ASTPVSNYNEQF

V: TRBV11-2
J: TRBJ2-1
CDR3: ASSSPDRVYNEQF

V: TRBV5-1
J: TRBJ2-7
CDR3: ASSLEAGGHEQY

V: TRBV14
J: TRBJ2-7
CDR3: ASSQRGMLSYEQY

V: TRBV2
J: TRBJ2-2
CDR3: ASRGDWTGLTGELF

V: TRBV11-3
J: TRBJ2-5
CDR3: ASSRAAAETQY

V: TRBV12-5
J: TRBJ1-2
CDR3: ASGPTGRTYGYT

V: TRBV5-1
J: TRBJ1-4
CDR3: ASSIRTGLGANEKLF

V: TRBV7-9
J: TRBJ2-7
CDR3: ASSKGQGTDEQY

V: TRBV19
J: TRBJ1-4
CDR3: ASSTRQAGNEKLF

V: TRBV6-5
J: TRBJ2-1
CDR3: ASTNRDRGGNEQF

V: TRBV4-1
J: TRBJ2-1
CDR3: ASSPMDLGIGGEQF

V: TRBV30
J: TRBJ2-1
CDR3: AWSGGGAMNEQF

V: TRBV29-1
J: TRBJ2-7
CDR3: SVGTGGYEQY

V: TRBV2
J: TRBJ2-7
CDR3: ATLLGTQAYEQY

V: TRBV9
J: TRBJ1-1
CDR3: ASSPLTGPEAF

V: TRBV21-1
J: TRBJ2-5
CDR3: ASSKPRGQVIRETQY

V: TRBV11-2
J: TRBJ2-2
CDR3: ASSLGRVTGELF

V: TRBV6-5
J: TRBJ2-3
CDR3: ASSPIAGADTQY

V: TRBV15
J: TRBJ2-7
CDR3: ATSRSQGWDYEQY

V: TRBV14
J: TRBJ2-1
CDR3: ASSQDHYNEQF

V: TRBV11-3
J: TRBJ2-3
CDR3: ASSLDRAGYTDTQY

V: TRBV5-1
J: TRBJ1-2
CDR3: ASSLAGVVGYT

V: TRBV11-2
J: TRBJ2-7
CDR3: ASSLNSRGVSYEQY

V: TRBV4-3
J: TRBJ2-3
CDR3: ASSQEGLAGVDTQY

V: TRBV19
J: TRBJ2-2
CDR3: ATLRREPGELF

V: TRBV30
J: TRBJ2-7
CDR3: AWGRVYEQY

V: TRBV4-1
J: TRBJ2-2
CDR3: ASSQPLLRGFGELF

V: TRBV11-3
J: TRBJ2-1
CDR3: ASSLDGQGAGNEQF

V: TRBV7-6
J: TRBJ2-7
CDR3: ASRARQQGESYEQY